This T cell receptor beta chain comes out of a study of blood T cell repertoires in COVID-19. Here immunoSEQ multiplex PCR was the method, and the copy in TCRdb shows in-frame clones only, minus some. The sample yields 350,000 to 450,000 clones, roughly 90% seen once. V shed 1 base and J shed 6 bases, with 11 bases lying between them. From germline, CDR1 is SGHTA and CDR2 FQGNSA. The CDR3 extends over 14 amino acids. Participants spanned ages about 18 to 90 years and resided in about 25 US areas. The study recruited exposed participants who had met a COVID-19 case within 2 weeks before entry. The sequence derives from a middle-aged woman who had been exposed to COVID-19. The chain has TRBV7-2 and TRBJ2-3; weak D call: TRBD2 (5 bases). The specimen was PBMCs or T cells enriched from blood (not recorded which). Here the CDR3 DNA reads TGTGCCAGCAGCTTAGTTCTAGGCGGGGATACGCAGTATTTT. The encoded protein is CASSLVLGGDTQYF.